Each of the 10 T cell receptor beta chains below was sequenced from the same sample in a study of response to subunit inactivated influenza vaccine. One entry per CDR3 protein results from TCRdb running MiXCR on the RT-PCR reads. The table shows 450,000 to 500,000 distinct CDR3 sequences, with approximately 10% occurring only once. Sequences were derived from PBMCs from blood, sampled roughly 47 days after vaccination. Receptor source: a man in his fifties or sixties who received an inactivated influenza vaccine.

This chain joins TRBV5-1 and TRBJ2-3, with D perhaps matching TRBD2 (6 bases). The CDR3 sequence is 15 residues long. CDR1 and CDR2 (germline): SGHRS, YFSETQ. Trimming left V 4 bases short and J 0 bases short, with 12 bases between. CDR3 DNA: TGCGCCAGCAGCGTCGACAGCGGGAGCACAGATACGCAGTATTTT. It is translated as CASSVDSGSTDTQYF.

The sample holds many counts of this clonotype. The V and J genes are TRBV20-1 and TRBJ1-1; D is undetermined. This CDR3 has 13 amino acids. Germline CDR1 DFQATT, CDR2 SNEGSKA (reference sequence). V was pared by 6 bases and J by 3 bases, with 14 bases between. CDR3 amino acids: CSAHSPRDTEAFF. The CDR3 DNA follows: TGCAGTGCCCACTCACCGAGGGACACTGAAGCTTTCTTT.

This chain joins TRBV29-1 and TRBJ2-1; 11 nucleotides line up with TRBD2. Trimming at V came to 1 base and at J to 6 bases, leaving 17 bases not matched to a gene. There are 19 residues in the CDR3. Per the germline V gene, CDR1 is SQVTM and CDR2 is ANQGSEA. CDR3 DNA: TGCAGCGTTGAAGGGCTAGCGGGAGGACAGTCCATACGTCTCAATGAGCAGTTCTTC. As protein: CSVEGLAGGQSIRLNEQFF.

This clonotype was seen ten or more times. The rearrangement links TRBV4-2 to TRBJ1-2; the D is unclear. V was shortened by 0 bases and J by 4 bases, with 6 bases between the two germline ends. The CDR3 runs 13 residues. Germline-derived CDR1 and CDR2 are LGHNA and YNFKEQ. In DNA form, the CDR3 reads TGTGCCAGCAGCCAAGAGAGCGGCTATGGCTACACCTTC. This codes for CASSQESGYGYTF.

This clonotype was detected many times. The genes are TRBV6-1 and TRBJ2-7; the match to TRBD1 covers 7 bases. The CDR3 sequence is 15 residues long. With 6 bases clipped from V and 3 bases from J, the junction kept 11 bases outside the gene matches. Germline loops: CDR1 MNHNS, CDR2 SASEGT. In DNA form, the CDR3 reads TGTGCCAGCAGCTCCGGACCCAGGGGGTACTACGAGCAGTACTTC. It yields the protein CASSSGPRGYYEQYF.

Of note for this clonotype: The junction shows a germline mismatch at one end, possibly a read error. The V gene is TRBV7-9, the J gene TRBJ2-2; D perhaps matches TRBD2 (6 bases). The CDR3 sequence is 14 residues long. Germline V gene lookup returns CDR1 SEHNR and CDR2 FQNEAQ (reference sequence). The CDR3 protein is CASSAGGITGELFF. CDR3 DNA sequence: TGCGCCAGCAGTGCCGGGGGAATCACCGGGGAGCTGTTTTTT.

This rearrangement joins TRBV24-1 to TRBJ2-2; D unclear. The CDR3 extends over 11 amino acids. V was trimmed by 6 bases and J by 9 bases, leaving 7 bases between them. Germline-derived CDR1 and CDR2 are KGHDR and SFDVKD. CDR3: CATSIDRELFF. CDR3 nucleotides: TGTGCCACCAGTATCGATCGGGAGCTGTTTTTT.

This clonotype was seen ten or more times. The CDR3 sequence is CASSWGTGGLTEAFF. In nucleotides, the CDR3 is TGCGCCAGCAGCTGGGGGACAGGGGGCTTAACTGAAGCTTTCTTT. The rearrangement joins TRBV5-1 to TRBJ1-1; 12 bases line up with TRBD1. Germline V gene sequence: CDR1 SGHRS, CDR2 YFSETQ. V lost 3 bases, J lost 5 bases, and 5 bases stayed unmatched. This CDR3 region has 15 residues.

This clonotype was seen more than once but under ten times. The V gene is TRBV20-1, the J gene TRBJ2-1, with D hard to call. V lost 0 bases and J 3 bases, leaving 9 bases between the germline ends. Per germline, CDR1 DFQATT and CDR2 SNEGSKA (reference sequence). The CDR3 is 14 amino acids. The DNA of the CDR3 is TGCAGTGCTAGAGACGGCGGTGTCTACAATGAGCAGTTCTTC. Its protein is CSARDGGVYNEQFF.

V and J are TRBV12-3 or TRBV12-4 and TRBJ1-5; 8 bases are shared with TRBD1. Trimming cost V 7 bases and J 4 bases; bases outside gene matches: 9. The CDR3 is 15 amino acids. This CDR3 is CASTLRTGGNQPQHF. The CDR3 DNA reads TGTGCCAGCACCTTACGTACAGGGGGGAATCAGCCCCAGCATTTT.